This T cell receptor beta chain was profiled in a study of shared clonotypes between healthy human individuals. Profiling relied on immunoSEQ multiplex PCR, and the TCRdb table lists in-frame clones only, not all of them. The table records 1,500,000 or so clones, about 96% of them present only once. Germline lookup yields CDR1 SGHVS and CDR2 FQNEAQ. The CDR3 is made up of 12 amino acids. V lost 5 bases, J lost 4 bases, and 6 bases lay in between. The sample was naive CD4+ T cells sorted from blood. As for subset: CD45RA+ positively selected. This receptor was identified in a man between 25 and 39 years old in good health. The V call is TRBV7-8, the J call TRBJ2-1; D is unclear. The CDR3 nucleotides read TGTGCCAGCAGCACGAAGTACAATGAGCAGTTCTTC. This encodes CASSTKYNEQFF.